This note documents a single TCR beta chain sequence. Looked up from germline, CDR1 is MDHEN and CDR2 is SYDVKM. This CDR3 has 16 residues. V trimming: 6 bases; J trimming: 3 bases; junction bases outside the gene matches: 13. The data originate from a study of control samples from healthy donors and cancer patients. TCRdb keeps only in-frame clones here, not all; method: immunoSEQ multiplex PCR. Here the sample spans roughly 370,000 clones, around 90% being singletons. The source is a man in his forties or fifties with head and neck cancer. Sequencing was performed on PBMCs. The chain recombines TRBV28 with TRBJ2-7, with TRBD1 identical over 8 bases. CDR3 sequence: CASSPPPGGGHYEQYF. The CDR3 nucleotides are TGTGCCAGCAGCCCCCCTCCAGGGGGCGGGCACTACGAGCAGTACTTC.